The next 21 T cell receptor beta chains were all read from a single sample in a study of blood T cell repertoires in COVID-19. TCRdb's copy holds only in-frame clones and misses some; the assay was immunoSEQ multiplex PCR. In the table there are some 73,000 clones, around nine tenths of which are singletons. Sequenced input: peripheral blood. The source of these receptors is a woman between 55 and 75 years old with acute or convalescent COVID-19.

This rearrangement joins TRBV5-4 to TRBJ1-1, with TRBD1 matching 10 bases. V trimming: 4 bases; J trimming: 7 bases; junction bases outside the gene matches: 7. This CDR3 spans 14 amino acids. CDR1 SGHNT and CDR2 YYREEE come from the germline V gene (reference sequence). CDR3 protein: CASSPGQGDNEAFF. For the CDR3, the DNA is TGTGCCAGCAGCCCCGGACAGGGGGATAATGAAGCTTTCTTT. The full variable domain, its missing parts supplied by reference TRBV5-4 and TRBJ1-1, is ETGVTQSPTHLIKTRGQQVTLRCSSQSGHNTVSWYQQALGQGPQFIFQYYREEENGRGNFPPRFSGLQFPNYSSELNVNALELDDSALYLCASSPGQGDNEAFFGQGTRLTVV.

V and J are TRBV18 and TRBJ1-2; the D gene is possibly TRBD1 (5 bases). The ends were cut back, 4 bases at V and 7 bases at J, with 13 bases in the middle. The CDR3 spans 13 residues. Germline V CDR1 and CDR2: KGHSH, LQKENI. As DNA, the CDR3 is TGTGCCAGCTCACAGGAAGGGGCAGGTGGCTACACCTTC. Its translation: CASSQEGAGGYTF.

This chain joins TRBV7-3 and TRBJ2-1; 7 bases are shared with TRBD1. The CDR3 extends over 15 amino acids. CDR1 and CDR2 (germline): SGHTA, FQGTGA. J gave up 2 bases and V 6 bases, and 7 bases lay outside the gene matches. CDR3 sequence reads: CASSSRQGTYNEQFF. CDR3 bases: TGTGCCAGCAGTTCGAGACAGGGAACCTACAATGAGCAGTTCTTC.

The chain employs TRBV6-5 and TRBJ2-3, with D tentatively TRBD1 (6 bases). V was clipped by 0 bases and J by 2 bases, with 12 bases between them. Per the germline V gene, CDR1 is MNHEY and CDR2 is SVGAGI. The CDR3 contains 16 residues. This CDR3 reads CASSYSGGHDTDTQYF. CDR3 DNA sequence: TGTGCCAGCAGTTACTCTGGGGGCCACGACACAGATACGCAGTATTTT.

This sequence joins TRBV5-4 and TRBJ2-3, with 7 bases aligning to TRBD2. J lost 3 bases, V lost 2 bases, and 12 bases had no gene match. The CDR3 is made up of 17 amino acids. Germline CDR1 reads SGHNT; CDR2 reads YYREEE (reference sequence). The DNA for the CDR3 is TGTGCCAGCAGCTTTGAACTAGCGAGTGGCGGGACAGATACGCAGTATTTT. The encoded protein is CASSFELASGGTDTQYF.

V is TRBV5-5 and J is TRBJ2-5, with D possibly TRBD2 on 5 matching bases. Germline V gene lookup returns CDR1 SGHKS and CDR2 YYEKEE (reference sequence). There are 16 residues in the CDR3. V was clipped by 0 bases and J by 4 bases, with 16 bases between them. The CDR3 coding sequence is TGTGCCAGCAGCTTGGACCCAACTGCGGGCGGAGAGACCCAGTACTTC. Encoded protein: CASSLDPTAGGETQYF.

The rearrangement uses TRBV28 and TRBJ1-2, with 7 bases lining up with TRBD1. There are 14 residues in the CDR3. Germline V gene sequence: CDR1 MDHEN, CDR2 SYDVKM. V was clipped by 5 bases and J by 4 bases; unmatched bases: 7. CDR3 amino acids: CASSGRGQTYGYTF. DNA for the CDR3: TGTGCCAGCAGTGGCCGGGGACAGACCTATGGCTACACCTTC.

This chain uses TRBV7-6 with TRBJ2-3; D is perhaps TRBD2 (5 bases). V was trimmed by 5 bases and J by 6 bases, leaving 18 bases between them. CDR1 SGHVS and CDR2 FNYEAQ come from the germline V gene. The CDR3 length is 15 residues. The CDR3 reads CASSPPGIASDTQYF. The CDR3 DNA follows: TGTGCCAGCAGCCCCCCGGGGATAGCGAGTGATACGCAGTATTTT.

This clone was recorded a few times. The sample holds other DNA sequences that translate to the same CDR3. J is TRBJ1-5 and V is TRBV5-1; possibly TRBD1 for D (6 bases). V lost 2 bases to trimming and J lost 5 bases, with 8 bases between them. From germline, CDR1 is SGHRS and CDR2 YFSETQ. CDR3 length: 13 amino acids. In DNA, the CDR3 is TGCGCCAGCAGCTTTGAGGGGGATCAGCCCCAGCATTTT. Its translation is CASSFEGDQPQHF.

This chain uses TRBV28 with TRBJ2-7, with D hard to call. V was clipped by 6 bases and J by 4 bases, with 13 bases between them. This CDR3 region has 13 residues. The V gene's germline CDR1 is MDHEN and CDR2 SYDVKM. The CDR3 DNA reads TGTGCCAGCAGCCCCTTCCCGGTTTACGAGCAGTACTTC. Encoded protein: CASSPFPVYEQYF.

This chain uses TRBV10-1 with TRBJ2-7, with 12 nucleotides matching TRBD2. Germline assignment: CDR1 WNHNN and CDR2 SYGVQD (reference sequence). V was pared by 5 bases and J by 0 bases, with 20 bases of the junction left unmatched. This CDR3 has 21 residues. The CDR3 DNA reads TGCGCCAGCAGTCGCCCTTCCCCGGGACTAGCGGGCCTTGATAGCTCCTACGAGCAGTACTTC. Translating gives CASSRPSPGLAGLDSSYEQYF.

The table lists this clone with a few counts. V usage is TRBV19 and J usage is TRBJ1-5; TRBD1 matches at 9 bases. Germline values: CDR1 LNHDA, CDR2 SQIVND (reference sequence). Unmatched junction bases numbered 9, after V lost 5 bases and J lost 7 bases. The CDR3 is made up of 15 amino acids. CDR3 residues: CASSPLGQGTQPQHF. In nucleotides, the CDR3 is TGTGCCAGTAGTCCTCTTGGACAGGGGACGCAGCCCCAGCATTTT.

The CDR3 sequence is CASSERTGSYEQYF. In DNA, the CDR3 is TGTGCCAGCAGTGAAAGGACAGGGAGCTACGAGCAGTACTTC. This chain joins TRBV6-1 and TRBJ2-7; 8 bases fit TRBD1. From germline, CDR1 is MNHNS and CDR2 SASEGT. This CDR3 spans 14 amino acids. J was trimmed by 3 bases and V by 2 bases; bases with no gene match: 3.

This clone was detected only once. This chain connects TRBV5-1 to TRBJ2-3; 13 bases are a match to TRBD2. Germline V gene sequence: CDR1 SGHRS, CDR2 YFSETQ. Unmatched junction bases numbered 6, after V lost 4 bases and J lost 4 bases. The CDR3 has 16 amino acids. CDR3 sequence: CASSRWTSGGSDTQYF. CDR3 bases: TGCGCCAGCAGCCGTTGGACTAGCGGGGGCTCAGATACGCAGTATTTT.

This clone appeared once. This chain connects TRBV9 to TRBJ1-4; TRBD1 agrees at 7 bases. V dropped 0 bases and J dropped 7; count of bases not matched to a gene: 3. CDR1 and CDR2 from the germline V gene are SGDLS and YYNGEE. CDR3 length: 14 residues. CDR3 region: CASSVGQGGEKLFF. In DNA, the CDR3 is TGTGCCAGCAGCGTAGGACAGGGAGGTGAAAAACTGTTTTTT.

The chain uses TRBV3-1 (or the pseudogene TRBV3-2) and TRBJ1-2; a possible D gene is TRBD1 (5 bases). V was shortened by 1 base and J by 2 bases, with 20 bases between the two germline ends. This CDR3 has 18 amino acids. The germline gives CDR1 LGHDT, CDR2 YNNKEL (reference sequence). The chain's CDR3 is CASSQGRGARSGNYGYTF. The CDR3 region has the DNA TGTGCCAGCAGCCAAGGTCGTGGGGCGCGAAGCGGGAACTATGGCTACACCTTC.

The rearrangement joins TRBV19 to TRBJ1-1, with a weak D call TRBD1 (6 bases). The ends were cut back, 5 bases at V and 1 base at J, with 14 bases in the middle. The CDR3 has 15 amino acids. Germline loops: CDR1 LNHDA, CDR2 SQIVND (reference sequence). The CDR3 DNA is TGTGCCAGTAGTTGGCAGGGGAAAGGGAACACTGAAGCTTTCTTT. It specifies CASSWQGKGNTEAFF.

The rearrangement uses TRBV7-2 and TRBJ2-5; 7 nucleotides align to TRBD2. Trimming removed 5 bases from V and 2 bases from J; junction bases left unmatched: 8. The CDR3 loop spans 15 amino acids. CDR1 and CDR2 (germline): SGHTA, FQGNSA. The CDR3: CASSTLAGVQETQYF. As DNA, the CDR3 is TGTGCCAGCAGCACTTTGGCGGGGGTACAAGAGACCCAGTACTTC.

The chain carries TRBV5-1 and TRBJ1-1; the D gene is possibly TRBD1 (5 bases). V dropped 1 base and J dropped 3 bases, with 16 bases sitting between them. The CDR3 totals 16 residues. Germline lookup yields CDR1 SGHRS and CDR2 YFSETQ. The CDR3 DNA sequence: TGCGCCAGCAGCTTGTTGGCAGGGATTGTGGACACTGAAGCTTTCTTT. As protein: CASSLLAGIVDTEAFF.

The rearrangement links TRBV9 to TRBJ1-2; possibly TRBD1 for D (5 bases). Trimming took 0 bases from V and 5 from J, leaving 8 bases between them. This CDR3 spans 13 amino acids. The germline gives CDR1 SGDLS, CDR2 YYNGEE. CDR3 nucleotide sequence: TGTGCCAGCAGCGTAGGGGGCTCATATGGCTACACCTTC. This gives the protein CASSVGGSYGYTF.

The rearrangement joins TRBV5-8 to TRBJ2-2, with D tentatively TRBD2 (6 bases). The CDR3 consists of 16 residues. Germline V gene data show CDR1 as SGHTS and CDR2 as YDEGEE. V gave up 1 base and J gave up 2 bases, with 12 bases separating them. DNA for the CDR3: TGTGCCAGCAGCTTGTATGTGGGGACTAACACCGGGGAGCTGTTTTTT. Protein sequence: CASSLYVGTNTGELFF.